This T cell receptor (beta chain) is from a study of cytomegalovirus exposure and HLA in healthy donors. Amplification used 60 Vbeta primers and 13 Jbeta primers. Produced via immunoSEQ multiplex PCR; TCRdb's table is partial and in-frame only. The sample holds tens of thousands of clones; roughly four fifths are singletons and the top ten take nearly 3.5%. CDR1 and CDR2 from the germline V gene are KGHSH and LQKENI. The CDR3 spans 14 residues. V shed 6 bases and J 9 bases; nucleotides not matched to a gene: 7. The V gene is TRBV18, the J gene TRBJ2-4; 11 nucleotides match TRBD2. The clonotype comes from a man aged 25-40 years in good health and CMV-seropositive. The source material was PBMCs. The CDR3 DNA reads TGTGCCAGCTCTCCCGGGACTAGCGGAGCCATTCAGTACTTC. Translating it yields CASSPGTSGAIQYF.